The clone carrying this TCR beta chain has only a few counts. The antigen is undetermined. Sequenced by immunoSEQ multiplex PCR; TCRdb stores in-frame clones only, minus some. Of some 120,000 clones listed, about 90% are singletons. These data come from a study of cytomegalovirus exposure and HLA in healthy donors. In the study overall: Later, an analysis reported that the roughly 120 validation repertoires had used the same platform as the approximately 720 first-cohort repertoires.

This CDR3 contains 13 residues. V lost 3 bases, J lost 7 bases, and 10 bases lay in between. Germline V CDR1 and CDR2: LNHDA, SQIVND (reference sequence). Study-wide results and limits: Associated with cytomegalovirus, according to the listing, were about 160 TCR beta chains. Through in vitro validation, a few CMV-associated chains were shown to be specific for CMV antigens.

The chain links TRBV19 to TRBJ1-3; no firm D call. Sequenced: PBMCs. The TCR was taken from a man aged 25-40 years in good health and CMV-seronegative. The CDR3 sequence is CASSMSNWNTIYF. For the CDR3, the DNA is TGTGCCAGTAGTATGAGTAACTGGAACACCATATATTTT.